This note documents a single T cell receptor beta chain sequence. The target antigen is unknown. The method was immunoSEQ multiplex PCR; TCRdb's version includes in-frame clones alone and lacks a portion of them. This sample has some 200,000 clones, with approximately 94% found just once. Trimming removed 8 bases from V and 8 bases from J; junction bases left unmatched: 12. The V gene's germline CDR1 is MNHEY and CDR2 SVGAGI. The CDR3 runs 14 residues. This record comes from a study of T cell responses to AZD1222 COVID-19 vaccine. Findings and caveats of the study: The donor group comprised mostly white British people and more females; the analysis possibly underestimated clonal diversity. Repertoires were obtained only post-peak T cell response. Spike-specific TCR breadth and depth were elevated following two AZD1222 doses.

The receptor was derived from an adult in good health. Source: peripheral blood, taken on day 0 of MenACWY control vaccination. The chain recombines TRBV6-5 with TRBJ2-3; 8 bases are a match to TRBD1. As DNA, the CDR3 is TGTGCCAGCGCGAGGGACAGGCTTGTTGGTACGCAGTATTTT. Translation gives CASARDRLVGTQYF.